A selection of T cell receptor beta chains follows, all from one sample in a study of cytomegalovirus exposure and HLA in healthy donors. The protocol was immunoSEQ multiplex PCR, while the TCRdb copy is restricted to in-frame clones and leaves out a portion. Here the sample spans approximately 100,000 clones, roughly three quarters being singletons. The source material was PBMCs. These receptors came from a woman in her thirties or forties in good health and CMV-seropositive. The CDR3 runs from the conserved cysteine through the conserved F or W. Expanded clones get a size class; other rows say once, few or many, or leave the size out.

v_call clone_size cdr3_aa
TRBV5-1 NA CASSFTGGPEDEQYF
TRBV7-6 NA CASSRLVGQGKYEQYF
TRBV7-9 few CASSQPGLAAQFF
TRBV5-4 NA CASGVRGYTEAFF
TRBV27 NA CASSAYQGPAIVFF
TRBV4-1 NA CASSQVGGGAQEQFF
TRBV18 NA CASSRQGFNTEAFF
TRBV4-1 few CASSQGRYNEKLFF
TRBV7-7 NA CASSATGRELFF
TRBV9 once CASSGTLNTEAFF
TRBV5-1 once CASSQGVLNSPLHF
TRBV27 NA CATSGGLASTDTQYF
TRBV11-2 NA CASSLGSGRGSPLHF
TRBV6-6 NA CASRPGQGSDYGYTF
TRBV2 NA CASSVSDSFYETQYF
TRBV30 NA CASGTGKAQYF
TRBV12-5 NA CASSRPGPVANTIYF
TRBV19 NA CASSIGRGTEAFF
TRBV5-1 NA CASAEATGFESPLHF
TRBV13 NA CASSLPRTGELFF
TRBV30 NA CAWGLAGATDTQYF
TRBV6-1 once CASSDTDRGSDTQYF
TRBV19 NA CASSIVFVRGQGAFF
TRBV5-1 NA CASSNSGITDTQYF
TRBV7-6 NA CASSLVSGANTGELFF
TRBV29-1 NA CSVEDSLRRGGYGYTF
TRBV30 NA CAWRPTGGGDAQHF
TRBV5-4 NA CASSFIAGGQYF
TRBV6-5 once CASRQTRYTEAFF
TRBV5-6 NA CASSKTGVFSGNTIYF
TRBV9 NA CASSVLGTGSQETQYF
TRBV5-1 few CASSLRQNTEAFF
TRBV13 NA CASSLLRGGRGDTQYF
TRBV6-1 few CASSAYVAFF
TRBV2 once CASRLDRTGELFF
TRBV19 NA CASSIHVGTPNTEAFF
TRBV4-2 once CASSSQGTSGVRSTDTQYF